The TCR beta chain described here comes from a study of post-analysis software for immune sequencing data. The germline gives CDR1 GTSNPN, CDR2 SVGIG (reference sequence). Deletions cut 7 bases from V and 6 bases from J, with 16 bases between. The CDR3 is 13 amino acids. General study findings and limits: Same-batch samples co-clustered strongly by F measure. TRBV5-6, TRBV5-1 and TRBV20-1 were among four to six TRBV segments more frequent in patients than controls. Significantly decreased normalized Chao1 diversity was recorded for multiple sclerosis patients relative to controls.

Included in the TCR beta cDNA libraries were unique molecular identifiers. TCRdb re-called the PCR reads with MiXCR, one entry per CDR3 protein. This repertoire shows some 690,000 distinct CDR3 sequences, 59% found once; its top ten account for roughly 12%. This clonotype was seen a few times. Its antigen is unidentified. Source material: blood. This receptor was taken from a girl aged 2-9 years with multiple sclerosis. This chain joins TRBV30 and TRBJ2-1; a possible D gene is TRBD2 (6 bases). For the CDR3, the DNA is TGTGCCTCGGGACTTACGTTCACCAATGAGCAGTTCTTC. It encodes CASGLTFTNEQFF. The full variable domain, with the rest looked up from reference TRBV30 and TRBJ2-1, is SQTIHQWPATLVQPVGSPLSLECTVEGTSNPNLYWYRQAAGRGLQLLFYSVGIGQISSEVPQNLSASRPQDRQFILSSKKLLLSDSGFYLCASGLTFTNEQFFGPGTRLTVL.